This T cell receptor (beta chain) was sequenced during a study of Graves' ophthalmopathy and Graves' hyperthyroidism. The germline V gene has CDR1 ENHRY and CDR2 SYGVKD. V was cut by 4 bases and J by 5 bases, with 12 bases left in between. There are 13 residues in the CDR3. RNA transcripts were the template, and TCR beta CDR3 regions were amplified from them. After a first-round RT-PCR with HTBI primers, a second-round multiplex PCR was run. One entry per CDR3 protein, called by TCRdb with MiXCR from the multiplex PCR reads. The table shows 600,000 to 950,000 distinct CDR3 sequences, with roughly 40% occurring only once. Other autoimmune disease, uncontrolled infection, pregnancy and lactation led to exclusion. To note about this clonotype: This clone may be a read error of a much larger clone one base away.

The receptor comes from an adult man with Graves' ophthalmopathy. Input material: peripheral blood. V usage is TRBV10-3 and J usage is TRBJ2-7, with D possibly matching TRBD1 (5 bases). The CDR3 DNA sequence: TGTGCCATCAGTGGAGCAGGGTACGACGAGCAGTACTTC. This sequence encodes CAISGAGYDEQYF.